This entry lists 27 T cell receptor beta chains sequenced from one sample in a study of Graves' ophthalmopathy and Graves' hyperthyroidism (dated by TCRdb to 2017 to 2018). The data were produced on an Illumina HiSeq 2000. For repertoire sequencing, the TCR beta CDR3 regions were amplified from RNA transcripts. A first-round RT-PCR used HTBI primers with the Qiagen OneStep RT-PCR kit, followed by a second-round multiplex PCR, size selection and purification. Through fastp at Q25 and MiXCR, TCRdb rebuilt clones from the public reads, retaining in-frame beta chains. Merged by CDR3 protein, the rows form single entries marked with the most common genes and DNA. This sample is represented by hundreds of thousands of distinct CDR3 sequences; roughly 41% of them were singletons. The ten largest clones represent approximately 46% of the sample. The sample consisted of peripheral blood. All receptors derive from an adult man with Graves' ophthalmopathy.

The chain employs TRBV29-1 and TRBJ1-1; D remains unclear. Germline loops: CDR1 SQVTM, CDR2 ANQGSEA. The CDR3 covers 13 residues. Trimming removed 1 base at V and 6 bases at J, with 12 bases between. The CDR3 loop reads CSVEGRSGSEAFF. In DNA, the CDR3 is TGCAGCGTTGAAGGACGTTCGGGTTCTGAAGCTTTCTTT.

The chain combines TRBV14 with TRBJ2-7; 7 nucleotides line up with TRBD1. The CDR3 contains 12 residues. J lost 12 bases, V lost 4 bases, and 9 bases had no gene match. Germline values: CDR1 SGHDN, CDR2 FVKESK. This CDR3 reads CASSRTGAARYF. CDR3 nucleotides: TGTGCCAGCAGCCGAACAGGGGCCGCGAGGTACTTC.

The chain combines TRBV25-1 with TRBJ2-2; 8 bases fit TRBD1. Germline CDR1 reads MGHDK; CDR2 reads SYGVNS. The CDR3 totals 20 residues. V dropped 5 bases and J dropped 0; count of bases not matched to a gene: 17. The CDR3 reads CASSLAGQGNLLANTGELFF. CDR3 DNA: TGTGCCAGCAGTTTAGCCGGACAGGGAAACCTCCTCGCGAACACCGGGGAGCTGTTTTTT.

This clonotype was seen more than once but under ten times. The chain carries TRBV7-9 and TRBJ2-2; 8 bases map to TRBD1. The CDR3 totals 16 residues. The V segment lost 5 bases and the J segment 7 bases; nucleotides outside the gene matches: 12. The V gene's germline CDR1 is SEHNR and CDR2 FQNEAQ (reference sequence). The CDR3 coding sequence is TGTGCCAGCAGCCAGTATGACAGGGGACGAGGCGGGGAGCTGTTTTTT. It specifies CASSQYDRGRGGELFF.

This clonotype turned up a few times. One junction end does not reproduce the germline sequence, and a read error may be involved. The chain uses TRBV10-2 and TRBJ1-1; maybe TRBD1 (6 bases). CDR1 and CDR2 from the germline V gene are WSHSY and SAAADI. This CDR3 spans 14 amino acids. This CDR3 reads CASSYVGGHTEAFF. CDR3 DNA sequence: TGTGCCAGCAGTTATGTTGGGGGGCACACTGAAGCTTTCTTT.

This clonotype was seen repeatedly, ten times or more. The CDR3, as DNA: TGTGCCAGCAGTTTCAGGGGGTTCTCCTACGAGCAGTACTTC. It encodes CASSFRGFSYEQYF. This chain connects TRBV12-3 or TRBV12-4 to TRBJ2-7; 7 bases map to TRBD1. This CDR3 is 14 amino acids long. The V segment lost 3 bases and the J segment 0 bases; nucleotides outside the gene matches: 2.

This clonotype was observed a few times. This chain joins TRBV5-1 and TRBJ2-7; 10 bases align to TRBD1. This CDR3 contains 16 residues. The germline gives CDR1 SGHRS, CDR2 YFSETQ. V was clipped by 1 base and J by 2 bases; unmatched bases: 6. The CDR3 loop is CASSLPGQGVTYEQYF. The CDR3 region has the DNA TGCGCCAGCAGCTTGCCCGGACAGGGGGTCACCTACGAGCAGTACTTC.

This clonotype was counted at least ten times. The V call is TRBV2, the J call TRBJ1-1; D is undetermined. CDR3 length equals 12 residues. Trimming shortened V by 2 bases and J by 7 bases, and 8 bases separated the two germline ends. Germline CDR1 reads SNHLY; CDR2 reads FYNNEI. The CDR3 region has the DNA TGTGCCAGCAGTGAAACCCCTTTTGAAGCTTTCTTT. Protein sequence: CASSETPFEAFF.

The CDR3 sequence: CSARPRRATNEKLFF. DNA for the CDR3: TGCAGTGCTAGGCCGAGACGGGCAACTAATGAAAAACTGTTTTTT. This chain uses TRBV20-1 with TRBJ1-4, with unresolved D. V was clipped by 3 bases and J by 0 bases, with 11 bases between them. CDR3 length equals 15 residues. From germline, CDR1 is DFQATT and CDR2 SNEGSKA (reference sequence).

CDR3 sequence: CASRRTGGAAEAFF. CDR3 coding DNA: TGTGCCAGCAGACGGACAGGGGGCGCGGCTGAAGCTTTCTTT. The rearrangement links TRBV10-3 to TRBJ1-1; TRBD1 aligns across 11 bases. In germline, CDR1 is ENHRY, CDR2 SYGVKD. Trimming cost V 10 bases and J 6 bases; bases outside gene matches: 10. This CDR3 is built from 14 residues.

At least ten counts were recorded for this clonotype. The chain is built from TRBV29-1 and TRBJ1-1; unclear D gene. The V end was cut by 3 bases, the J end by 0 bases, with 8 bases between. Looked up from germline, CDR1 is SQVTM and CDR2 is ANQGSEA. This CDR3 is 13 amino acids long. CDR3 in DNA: TGCAGCGTTGATCCCCAGATGAACACTGAAGCTTTCTTT. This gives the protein CSVDPQMNTEAFF.

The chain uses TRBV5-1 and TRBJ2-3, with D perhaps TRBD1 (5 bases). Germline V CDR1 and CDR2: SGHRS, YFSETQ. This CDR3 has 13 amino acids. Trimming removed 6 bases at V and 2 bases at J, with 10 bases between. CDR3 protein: CASIQEYTDTQYF. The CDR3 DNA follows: TGCGCCAGCATACAGGAGTACACAGATACGCAGTATTTT.

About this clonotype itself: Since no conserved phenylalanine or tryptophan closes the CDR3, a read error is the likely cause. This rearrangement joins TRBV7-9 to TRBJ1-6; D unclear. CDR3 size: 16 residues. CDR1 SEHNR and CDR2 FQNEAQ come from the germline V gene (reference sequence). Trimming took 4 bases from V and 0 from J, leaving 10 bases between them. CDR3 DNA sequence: TGTGCCAGCAGCTCAGACGTGAGCTCCTATAATTCACCCCTCCACTCT. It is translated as CASSSDVSSYNSPLHS.

CDR3 in amino acids: CSVVRGDGPQGYTF. The CDR3 bases are TGCAGCGTTGTGCGTGGGGACGGACCTCAGGGCTACACCTTC. The genes are TRBV29-1 and TRBJ1-2, with D perhaps TRBD1 (5 bases). This CDR3 has 14 amino acids. The V end was cut by 4 bases, the J end by 8 bases, with 20 bases between. From germline, CDR1 is SQVTM and CDR2 ANQGSEA.

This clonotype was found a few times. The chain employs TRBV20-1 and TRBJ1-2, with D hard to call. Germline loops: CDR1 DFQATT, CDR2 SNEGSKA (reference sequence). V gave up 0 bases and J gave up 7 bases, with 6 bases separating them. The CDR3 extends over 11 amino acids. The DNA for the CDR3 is TGCAGTGCTAGAGATCGGTTTGGCTACACCTTC. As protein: CSARDRFGYTF.

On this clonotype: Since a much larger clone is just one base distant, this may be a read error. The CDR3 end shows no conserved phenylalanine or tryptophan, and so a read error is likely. CDR3 coding DNA: TGTGCCAGCAGCAGGGACCCTGCTAACGGCTACACCTCC. Protein product: CASSRDPANGYTS. This chain uses TRBV16 with TRBJ1-2, with D perhaps TRBD1 (5 bases). With 5 bases removed from V and 8 bases from J, the gap between germline ends came to 15 bases. Germline V gives CDR1 KGHSY, CDR2 FQNENV. This CDR3 has 13 amino acids.

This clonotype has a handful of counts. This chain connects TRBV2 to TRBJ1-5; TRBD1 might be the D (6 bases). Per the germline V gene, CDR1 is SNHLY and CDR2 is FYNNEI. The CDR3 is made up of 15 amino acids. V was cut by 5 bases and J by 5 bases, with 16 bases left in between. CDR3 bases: TGTGCCAGCAGTAAAAGGGGGGACGGGGATCAGCCCCAGCATTTT. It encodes CASSKRGDGDQPQHF.

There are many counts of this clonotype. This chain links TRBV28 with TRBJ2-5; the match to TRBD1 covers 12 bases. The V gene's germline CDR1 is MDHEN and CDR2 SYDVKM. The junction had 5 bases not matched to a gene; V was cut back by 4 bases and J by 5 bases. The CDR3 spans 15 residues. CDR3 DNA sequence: TGTGCCAGCAGTTCACCGGGACAGGGGGCGGAGACCCAGTACTTC. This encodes CASSSPGQGAETQYF.

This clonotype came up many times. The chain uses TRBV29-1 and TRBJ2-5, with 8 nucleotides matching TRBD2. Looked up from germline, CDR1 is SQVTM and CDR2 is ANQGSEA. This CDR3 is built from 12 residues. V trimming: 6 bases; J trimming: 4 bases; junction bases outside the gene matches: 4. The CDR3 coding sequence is TGCAGCGTCGGGAGGGTTGGAGAGACCCAGTACTTC. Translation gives CSVGRVGETQYF. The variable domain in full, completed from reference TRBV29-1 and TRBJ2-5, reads SAVISQKPSRDICQRGTSLTIQCQVDSQVTMMFWYRQQPGQSLTLIATANQGSEATYESGFVIDKFPISRPNLTFSTLTVSNMSPEDSSIYLCSVGRVGETQYFGPGTRLLVL.

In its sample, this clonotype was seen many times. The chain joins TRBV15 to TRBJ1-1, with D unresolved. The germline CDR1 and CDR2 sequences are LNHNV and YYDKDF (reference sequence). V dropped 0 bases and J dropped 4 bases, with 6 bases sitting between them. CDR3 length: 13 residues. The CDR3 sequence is CATSRDRATEAFF. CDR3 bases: TGTGCCACCAGCAGAGATAGGGCCACTGAAGCTTTCTTT.

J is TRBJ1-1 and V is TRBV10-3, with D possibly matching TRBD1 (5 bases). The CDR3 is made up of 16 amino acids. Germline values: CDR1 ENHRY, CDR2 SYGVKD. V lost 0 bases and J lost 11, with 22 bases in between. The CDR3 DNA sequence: TGTGCCATCAGTGAGTCGGGGGTTGGAGGGGACTACGATGCTTTCTTT. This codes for CAISESGVGGDYDAFF.

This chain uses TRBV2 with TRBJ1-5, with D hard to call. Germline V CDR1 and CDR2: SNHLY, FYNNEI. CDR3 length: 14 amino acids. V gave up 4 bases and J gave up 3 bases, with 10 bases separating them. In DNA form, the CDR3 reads TGTGCCAGCAGTGGAGGGCGTCTCAATCAGCCCCAGCATTTT. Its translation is CASSGGRLNQPQHF.

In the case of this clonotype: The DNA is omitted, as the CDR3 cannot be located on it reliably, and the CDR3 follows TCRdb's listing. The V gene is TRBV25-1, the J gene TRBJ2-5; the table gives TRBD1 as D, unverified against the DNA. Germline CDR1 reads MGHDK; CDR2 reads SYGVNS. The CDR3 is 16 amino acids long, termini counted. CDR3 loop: CACSARDGGPGETQYF.

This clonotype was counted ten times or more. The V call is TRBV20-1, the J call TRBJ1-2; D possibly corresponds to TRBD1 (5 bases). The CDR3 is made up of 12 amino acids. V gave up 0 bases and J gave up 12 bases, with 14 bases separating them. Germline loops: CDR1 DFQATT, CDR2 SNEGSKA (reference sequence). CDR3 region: CSARDPAGLDTF. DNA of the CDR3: TGCAGTGCTAGAGATCCTGCGGGGCTAGACACCTTC.

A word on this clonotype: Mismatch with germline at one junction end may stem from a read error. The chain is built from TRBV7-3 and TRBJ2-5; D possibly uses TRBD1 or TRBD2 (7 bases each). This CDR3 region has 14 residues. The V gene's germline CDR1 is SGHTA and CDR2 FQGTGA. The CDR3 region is CATSWGGQKETQYF. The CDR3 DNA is TGTGCCACCAGCTGGGGGGGACAGAAAGAGACCCAGTACTTC.

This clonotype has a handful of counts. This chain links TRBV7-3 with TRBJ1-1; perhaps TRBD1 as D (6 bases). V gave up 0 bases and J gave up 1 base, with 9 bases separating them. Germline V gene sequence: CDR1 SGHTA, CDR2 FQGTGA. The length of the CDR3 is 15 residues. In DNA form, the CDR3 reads TGTGCCAGCAGCTTAACCCCGGGACAGAACACTGAAGCTTTCTTT. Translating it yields CASSLTPGQNTEAFF. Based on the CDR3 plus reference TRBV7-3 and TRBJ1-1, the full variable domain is GAGVSQTPSNKVTEKGKYVELRCDPISGHTALYWYRQSLGQGPEFLIYFQGTGAADDSGLPNDRFFAVRPEGSVSTLKIQRTERGDSAVYLCASSLTPGQNTEAFFGQGTRLTVV.

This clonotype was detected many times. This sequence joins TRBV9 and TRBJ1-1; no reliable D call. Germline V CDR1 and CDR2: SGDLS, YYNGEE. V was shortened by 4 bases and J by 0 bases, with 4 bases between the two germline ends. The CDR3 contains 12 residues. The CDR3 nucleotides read TGTGCCAGCAGCTCCATGAACACTGAAGCTTTCTTT. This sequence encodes CASSSMNTEAFF. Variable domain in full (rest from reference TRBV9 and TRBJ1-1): DSGVTQTPKHLITATGQRVTLRCSPRSGDLSVYWYQQSLDQGLQFLIQYYNGEERAKGNILERFSAQQFPDLHSELNLSSLELGDSALYFCASSSMNTEAFFGQGTRLTVV.